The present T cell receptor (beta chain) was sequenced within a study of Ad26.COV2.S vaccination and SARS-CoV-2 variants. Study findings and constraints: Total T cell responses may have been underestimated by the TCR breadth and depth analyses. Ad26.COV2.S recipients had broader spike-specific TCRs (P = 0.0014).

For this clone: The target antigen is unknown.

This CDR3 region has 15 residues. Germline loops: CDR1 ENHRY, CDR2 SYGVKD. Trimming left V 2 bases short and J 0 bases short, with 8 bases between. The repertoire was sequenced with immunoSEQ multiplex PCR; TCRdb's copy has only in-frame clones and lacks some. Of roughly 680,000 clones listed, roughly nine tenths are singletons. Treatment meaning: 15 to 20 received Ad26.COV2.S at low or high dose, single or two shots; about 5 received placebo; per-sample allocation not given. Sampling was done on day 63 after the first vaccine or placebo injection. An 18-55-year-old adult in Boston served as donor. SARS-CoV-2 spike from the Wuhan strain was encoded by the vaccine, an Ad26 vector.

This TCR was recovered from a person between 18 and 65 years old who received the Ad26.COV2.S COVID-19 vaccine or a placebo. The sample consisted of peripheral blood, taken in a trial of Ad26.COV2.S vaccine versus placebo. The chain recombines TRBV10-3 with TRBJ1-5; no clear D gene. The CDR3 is CAISELGDSNQPQHF. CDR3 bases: TGTGCCATCAGTGAGCTGGGAGATAGCAATCAGCCCCAGCATTTT.